These 24 T cell receptor beta chains originate from one sample sequenced in a study of cytomegalovirus exposure and HLA in healthy donors. Assay used: immunoSEQ multiplex PCR; TCRdb lists only in-frame clones, some missing. The sample includes 100,000 or so clones, approximately 90% seen only once; the top ten take roughly 4%. Sequencing was performed on PBMCs. The source is a woman younger than 30 in good health and CMV-seropositive.

The J gene is TRBJ2-4, the V gene TRBV7-2; 13 bases line up with TRBD2. V shed 6 bases, J shed 6 bases, and the junction held 11 bases outside the gene matches. This CDR3 region has 17 residues. Germline CDR1 SGHTA, CDR2 FQGNSA. CDR3 coding DNA: TGTGCCAGCAGTCTACTAGCGGGAGGGGCCTCGGGAAACATTCAGTACTTC. This gives the protein CASSLLAGGASGNIQYF.

This CDR3 reads CASSQDAPLEIYEQYF. The CDR3, as DNA: TGCGCCAGCAGCCAAGATGCCCCTCTAGAAATCTACGAGCAGTACTTC. V is TRBV4-1 and J is TRBJ2-7; D is unresolved. The germline V gene encodes CDR1 MGHRA and CDR2 YSYEKL. Trimming removed 0 bases at V and 3 bases at J, with 15 bases between. The length of the CDR3 is 16 residues.

The chain has TRBV7-9 and TRBJ1-3, with TRBD1 matching 7 bases. CDR3 length: 16 residues. In germline, CDR1 is SEHNR, CDR2 FQNEAQ (reference sequence). The trim removed 1 base at V and 0 bases at J, leaving 3 bases unmatched. The DNA for the CDR3 is TGTGCCAGCAGCTTAGGGGGACAGCACTCTGGAAACACCATATATTTT. This encodes CASSLGGQHSGNTIYF.

The rearrangement joins TRBV28 to TRBJ1-5; the D is unclear. Between the trimmed V and J ends, which lost 3 bases and 7 bases, there was a span of 13 bases. Per the germline V gene, CDR1 is MDHEN and CDR2 is SYDVKM. The CDR3 sequence is 14 residues long. CDR3: CASSLVTGLQPQHF. CDR3 in DNA: TGTGCCAGCAGTTTGGTGACGGGATTGCAGCCCCAGCATTTT.

This clone was seen just once. The V call is TRBV11-3, the J call TRBJ2-7; no clear D gene. The CDR3 loop spans 13 amino acids. In germline, CDR1 is SGHNT, CDR2 YENEEA. Trimming cost V 1 base and J 9 bases, with 13 bases left between them. DNA for the CDR3: TGTGCCAGCAGCTTAGCCCCGGAGATCGGGCAGTACTTC. Its protein product is CASSLAPEIGQYF.

This chain joins TRBV4-2 and TRBJ2-7; D possibly corresponds to TRBD2 (6 bases). CDR1 LGHNA and CDR2 YNFKEQ come from the germline V gene. The CDR3 sequence is 19 residues long. The V end was cut by 2 bases, the J end by 3 bases, with 26 bases between. CDR3 bases: TGTGCCAGCAGCCAAAAGCTAGTTTGGGGGGAGTCCCCCGGCTACGAGCAGTACTTC. It specifies CASSQKLVWGESPGYEQYF.

The chain recombines TRBV15 with TRBJ1-6; 7 bases agree with TRBD1. Germline trimming cut 5 bases from V and 7 bases from J; bases unmatched to any gene: 8. CDR1 is LNHNV and CDR2 is YYDKDF in the germline V gene (reference sequence). The CDR3 has 15 amino acids. The CDR3 nucleotides read TGTGCCACCAGCTTTGGACAGGCCGTAAATTCACCCCTCCACTTT. This sequence encodes CATSFGQAVNSPLHF.

The chain links TRBV21-1 to TRBJ1-4. TRBV21-1 is annotated as a pseudogene. The CDR3 contains 15 residues. For the CDR3, the DNA is TGTGCCAGCAGCTCCTCGCGACTGGAGGGTGAGAAACTGTTTTTT. Translating it yields CASSSSRLEGEKLFF.

The chain carries TRBV6-4 and TRBJ2-7; maybe TRBD1 (5 bases). The CDR3 length is 11 residues. Germline V gene sequence: CDR1 MRHNA, CDR2 SNTAGT. The V end was cut by 10 bases, the J end by 5 bases, with 12 bases between. CDR3 in amino acids: CAKSGFHEQYF. In DNA, the CDR3 is TGTGCCAAATCAGGGTTCCACGAGCAGTACTTC.

Only one count was recorded for this clone. V gene TRBV28 combines with J gene TRBJ2-7, with a tentative D call TRBD1 (6 bases). This CDR3 is 15 amino acids long. V was cut by 7 bases and J by 5 bases, with 21 bases left in between. CDR1 MDHEN and CDR2 SYDVKM come from the germline V gene. The CDR3 sequence is CASTPPPTGPHEQYF. As DNA, the CDR3 is TGTGCCAGCACCCCTCCCCCGACAGGCCCCCACGAGCAGTACTTC. The full variable domain, its missing parts supplied by reference TRBV28 and TRBJ2-7, is DVKVTQSSRYLVKRTGEKVFLECVQDMDHENMFWYRQDPGLGLRLIYFSYDVKMKEKGDIPEGYSVSREKKERFSLILESASTNQTSMYLCASTPPPTGPHEQYFGPGTRLTVT.

This clone showed up just once. The chain carries TRBV11-3 and TRBJ2-5, with TRBD1 matching 9 bases. V lost 5 bases, J lost 4 bases, and 2 bases stayed unmatched. The CDR3 runs 13 residues. From germline, CDR1 is SGHNT and CDR2 YENEEA. The CDR3 nucleotides read TGTGCCAGCAGCCTGGGACAGGGAGAGACCCAGTACTTC. Translated, it gives CASSLGQGETQYF.

Only one count was recorded for this clone. The chain's CDR3 is CASRETGTGVYNSPLHF. In nucleotides, the CDR3 is TGTGCCAGCAGAGAAACCGGGACAGGGGTCTATAATTCACCCCTCCACTTT. The rearrangement uses TRBV28 and TRBJ1-6, with 10 nucleotides matching TRBD1. The trim removed 6 bases at V and 3 bases at J, leaving 8 bases unmatched. The CDR3 runs 17 residues. Germline V gives CDR1 MDHEN, CDR2 SYDVKM.

The chain uses TRBV9 and TRBJ2-1; D may be TRBD1 (6 bases). The germline V gene encodes CDR1 SGDLS and CDR2 YYNGEE. The CDR3 has 15 residues. The ends were cut back, 0 bases at V and 8 bases at J, with 15 bases in the middle. The CDR3 spells CASSVGTGMGDEQFF. The CDR3 bases are TGTGCCAGCAGCGTAGGAACAGGGATGGGAGATGAGCAGTTCTTC.

The V call is TRBV13, the J call TRBJ1-6; a possible D gene is TRBD1 (5 bases). V lost 5 bases to trimming and J lost 9 bases, with 8 bases between them. CDR1 and CDR2 (germline): PRHDT, FYEKMQ (reference sequence). The CDR3 has 12 residues. In DNA form, the CDR3 reads TGTGCCAGCAGCCTGGGGCCTTCACCCCTCCACTTT. This codes for CASSLGPSPLHF.

This clone is a singleton in its sample. V gene TRBV27 combines with J gene TRBJ1-2; a weak D match, TRBD1 (5 bases). The V and J ends lost 3 bases and 0 bases respectively, with 23 bases between them. Germline V lookup: CDR1 MNHEY, CDR2 SMNVEV (reference sequence). The CDR3 loop spans 19 amino acids. CDR3 sequence: CASSFHPRQLGLPNYGYTF. In DNA, the CDR3 is TGTGCCAGCAGTTTTCATCCACGGCAGCTGGGGCTTCCTAACTATGGCTACACCTTC.

This clone was counted once. V and J are TRBV5-1 and TRBJ2-1, with D maybe TRBD2 (5 bases). Trimming shortened V by 4 bases and J by 5 bases, and 19 bases separated the two germline ends. The germline V gene encodes CDR1 SGHRS and CDR2 YFSETQ. The length of the CDR3 is 16 residues. CDR3 nucleotide sequence: TGCGCCAGCAGCCCTGGGTCAGAGCGGCCCAACAATGAGCAGTTCTTC. Amino acid sequence: CASSPGSERPNNEQFF.

This clone appeared once. V is TRBV5-6 and J is TRBJ2-7; D may be TRBD1 (6 bases). In germline, CDR1 is SGHDT, CDR2 YYEEEE. The V and J ends lost 4 bases and 4 bases respectively, with 12 bases between them. The CDR3 consists of 13 residues. The CDR3 loop is CASSATGPYEQYF. In DNA, the CDR3 is TGTGCCAGCAGCGCGACAGGCCCGTACGAGCAGTACTTC. Full variable domain (remainder filled in from reference TRBV5-6 and TRBJ2-7): DAGVTQSPTHLIKTRGQQVTLRCSPKSGHDTVSWYQQALGQGPQFIFQYYEEEERQRGNFPDRFSGHQFPNYSSELNVNALLLGDSALYLCASSATGPYEQYFGPGTRLTVT.

The rearrangement uses TRBV11-1 and TRBJ1-4; unclear D gene. This CDR3 comprises 15 residues. Germline assignment: CDR1 SGHAT and CDR2 FQDESV (reference sequence). V dropped 5 bases and J dropped 0 bases, with 10 bases sitting between them. CDR3 protein: CASSQQIATNEKLFF. The CDR3 DNA reads TGTGCCAGCAGCCAACAGATTGCAACTAATGAAAAACTGTTTTTT.

This clone was seen only once. The V gene is TRBV7-9, the J gene TRBJ1-4, with D possibly matching TRBD1 (5 bases). Trimming removed 6 bases from V and 7 bases from J, with 15 bases in between. Per germline, CDR1 SEHNR and CDR2 FQNEAQ (reference sequence). The CDR3 extends over 14 amino acids. In DNA, the CDR3 is TGTGCCAGCAGTTTTTTCCCAGGGTTTGAAAAACTGTTTTTT. Translated: CASSFFPGFEKLFF.

The chain uses TRBV9 and TRBJ2-7, with TRBD1 matching 9 bases. This CDR3 region has 16 residues. In germline, CDR1 is SGDLS, CDR2 YYNGEE. The V gene end was trimmed by 1 base and the J gene end by 6 bases; junction bases not matched to a gene: 11. CDR3 residues: CASSVTGTGLISEQYF. In DNA form, the CDR3 reads TGTGCCAGCAGCGTAACCGGGACAGGGTTAATTAGCGAGCAGTACTTC.

This clone was seen only once. This chain links TRBV21-1 with TRBJ1-5; the table's D call, TRBD1, was not checked against the DNA. TRBV21-1 is reported as a pseudogene. This CDR3 has 17 residues. The DNA for the CDR3 is TGTGCCAGCAGCAAACGGTCGGACAGAGATAGCAATCAGCCCCAGCATTTT. Translated: CASSKRSDRDSNQPQHF.

The chain links TRBV5-1 to TRBJ2-5; 7 nucleotides agree with TRBD1. The V segment lost 7 bases and the J segment 5 bases; nucleotides outside the gene matches: 8. CDR3 length equals 13 residues. Germline V gene lookup returns CDR1 SGHRS and CDR2 YFSETQ. CDR3 nucleotides: TGCGCCAGCGTAGGGGGCTTAGGGGAGACCCAGTACTTC. Encoded protein: CASVGGLGETQYF.

The gene calls are TRBV28 and TRBJ1-2; D is uncertain. The germline V gene has CDR1 MDHEN and CDR2 SYDVKM. The V end was cut by 4 bases, the J end by 7 bases, with 10 bases between. The CDR3 contains 12 residues. CDR3 in DNA: TGTGCCAGCAGTTCCCCGGGGTTTGGCTACACCTTC. It encodes CASSSPGFGYTF.

The chain couples TRBV4-2 to TRBJ2-1; 10 bases fit TRBD2. The CDR3 contains 16 residues. With V trimmed by 2 bases and J by 2 bases, 3 bases remained unmatched. The germline V gene has CDR1 LGHNA and CDR2 YNFKEQ. The CDR3 protein is CASSQRTSGAYNEQFF. DNA for the CDR3: TGTGCCAGCAGCCAAAGGACTAGCGGAGCCTACAATGAGCAGTTCTTC.